This T cell receptor beta chain was sequenced in a study of T cells in Graves' hyperthyroidism and ophthalmopathy. Notes on the study in general: Researchers found most expanded thyroid clonotypes above 0.001 in blood as well.

Exclusion of a patient resulted from uncontrolled infection, other autoimmune disease, pregnancy or lactation. Based on clinical symptoms, serum thyroxine and TRAb, thyroid ultrasound and orbital computed tomography, diagnoses were reached. RNA transcripts yielded amplified TCR beta CDR3 regions. HTBI primers were the set used in a first-round RT-PCR of the TCR CDR3. TCRdb ran MiXCR on the multiplex PCR reads and lists one entry per CDR3 protein. The sample records roughly 740,000 distinct CDR3 sequences, approximately 16% being singletons. The V end was cut by 9 bases, the J end by 0 bases, with 15 bases between. Germline assignment: CDR1 SNHLY and CDR2 FYNNEI. The CDR3 length is 15 residues. This clonotype has a count of ten or more. Its antigen is not identified.

Sequencing was performed on blood. The V gene is TRBV2, the J gene TRBJ2-1, with no clear D. The receptor was derived from a young man with Graves' hyperthyroidism. As DNA, the CDR3 is TGTGCCAGTCGACCGGAATATGCCTCCTACAATGAGCAGTTCTTC. The encoded protein is CASRPEYASYNEQFF.